This T cell receptor (beta chain) was profiled in a study of blood T cell repertoires in COVID-19. Across the whole study: Material from acute and convalescent COVID-19 was sourced from the United States, Italy and Spain. PBMCs, B-cell-depleted T cells, or T cells were the source of the cDNA or gDNA that made up the material.

Authors' data handling: How many nucleated cells were present was estimated from reference gene primer amplification. Sequenced by immunoSEQ multiplex PCR; TCRdb stores in-frame clones only, minus some. V and J calls and clone size are those listed in that table; D and trimming were worked out from the DNA. The sample carries over 150,000 clones, roughly 89% recorded once. CDR1 is LNHDA and CDR2 is SQIVND in the germline V gene (reference sequence). This CDR3 is 17 amino acids long. Trimming removed 4 bases from V and 1 base from J, with 14 bases in between. Seattle participants joined during active infection and were tracked over time.

This chain joins TRBV19 and TRBJ2-6; tentative D call: TRBD1 (6 bases). The sequencing sample was made of peripheral blood. This receptor was taken from a woman aged 70 to 79 with COVID-19, enrolled during active disease. CDR3 coding DNA: TGTGCCAGTAGTAGGGCCGGACAGTCTTCTGGGGCCAACGTCCTGACTTTC. Protein product: CASSRAGQSSGANVLTF.